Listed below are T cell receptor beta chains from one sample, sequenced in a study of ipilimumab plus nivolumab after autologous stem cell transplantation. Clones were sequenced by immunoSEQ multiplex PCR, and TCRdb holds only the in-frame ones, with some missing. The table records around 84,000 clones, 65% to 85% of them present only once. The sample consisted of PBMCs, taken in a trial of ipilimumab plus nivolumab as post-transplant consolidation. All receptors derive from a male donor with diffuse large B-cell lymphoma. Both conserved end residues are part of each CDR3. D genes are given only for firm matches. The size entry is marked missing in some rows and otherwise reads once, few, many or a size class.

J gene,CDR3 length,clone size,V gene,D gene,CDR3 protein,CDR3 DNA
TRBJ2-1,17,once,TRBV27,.,CASSRSLAEKSHNEQFF,TGTGCCAGCAGTAGATCCTTAGCTGAAAAGAGTCACAATGAGCAGTTCTTC
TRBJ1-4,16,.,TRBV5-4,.,CASSLATGLSNEKLFF,TGTGCCAGCAGCTTGGCCACAGGGTTGTCTAATGAAAAACTGTTTTTT
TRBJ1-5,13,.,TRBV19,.,CASSIVGKQPQHF,TGTGCCAGTAGTATAGTAGGGAAGCAGCCCCAGCATTTT
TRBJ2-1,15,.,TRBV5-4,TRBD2,CASSLEASGYNEQFF,TGTGCCAGCAGCTTGGAAGCTAGCGGATACAATGAGCAGTTCTTC
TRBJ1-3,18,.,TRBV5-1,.,CASSLTSFGGSSGNTIYF,TGCGCCAGCAGCCTTACTTCCTTCGGGGGGAGCTCTGGAAACACCATATATTTT
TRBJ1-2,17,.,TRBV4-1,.,CASSQGFVGRGKYGYTF,TGCGCCAGCAGCCAAGGTTTCGTGGGTAGGGGCAAGTATGGCTACACCTTC
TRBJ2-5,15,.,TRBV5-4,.,CASNRFSGNQETQYF,TGTGCCAGCAACCGATTCTCCGGGAACCAAGAGACCCAGTACTTC
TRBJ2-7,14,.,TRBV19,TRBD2,CASSQRDGAYEQYF,TGTGCCAGTAGTCAGCGGGACGGGGCCTACGAGCAGTACTTC
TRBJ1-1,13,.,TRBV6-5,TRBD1,CASKWDSRTEAFF,TGTGCCAGCAAATGGGACAGCCGAACTGAAGCTTTCTTT
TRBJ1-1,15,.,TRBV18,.,CASSPPRGLNTEAFF,TGTGCCAGCTCACCACCGAGAGGGCTGAACACTGAAGCTTTCTTT
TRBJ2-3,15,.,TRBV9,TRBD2,CASSASGGGSDTQYF,TGTGCCAGCAGCGCTAGCGGGGGAGGGTCAGATACGCAGTATTTT
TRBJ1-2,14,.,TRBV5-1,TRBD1,CASSMTGGDGGYTF,TGCGCCAGCAGCATGACAGGGGGCGATGGTGGCTACACCTTC
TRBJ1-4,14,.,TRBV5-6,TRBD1,CASSSTGGDEKLFF,TGTGCCAGCAGCTCGACAGGGGGGGATGAAAAACTGTTTTTT
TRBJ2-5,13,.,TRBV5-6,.,CASLSMAGQTQYF,TGTGCCAGCTTATCAATGGCCGGGCAGACCCAGTACTTC
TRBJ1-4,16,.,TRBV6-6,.,CASSYSATATNEKLFF,TGTGCCAGCAGTTACTCCGCGACAGCAACTAATGAAAAACTGTTTTTT
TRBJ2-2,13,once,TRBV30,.,CAWDRLSTGELFF,TGTGCCTGGGACAGGTTATCCACCGGGGAGCTGTTTTTT
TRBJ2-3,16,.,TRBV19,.,CASSTFATGSPDTQYF,TGTGCCAGTAGTACCTTTGCTACAGGGTCTCCAGATACGCAGTATTTT
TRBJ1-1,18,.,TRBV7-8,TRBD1,CASSLSGTGVVGDTEAFF,TGTGCCAGCAGCTTATCCGGGACAGGGGTTGTAGGGGACACTGAAGCTTTCTTT
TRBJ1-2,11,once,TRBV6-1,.,CASVQYGGYTF,TGTGCCAGCGTGCAATATGGAGGCTACACCTTC
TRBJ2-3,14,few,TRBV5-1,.,CASSLFTKEDTQYF,TGCGCCAGCAGCTTGTTCACGAAGGAGGATACGCAGTATTTT
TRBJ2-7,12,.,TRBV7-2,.,CASSVGTYEQYF,TGTGCCAGCAGCGTAGGGACCTACGAGCAGTACTTC
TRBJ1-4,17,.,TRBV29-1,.,CSGVLSGAGRTNEKLFF,TGCAGCGGCGTTCTTAGCGGAGCCGGGAGGACTAATGAAAAACTGTTTTTT
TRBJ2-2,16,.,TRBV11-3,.,CASSLASGGNTGELFF,TGTGCCAGCAGCTTAGCGTCGGGGGGCAACACCGGGGAGCTGTTTTTT
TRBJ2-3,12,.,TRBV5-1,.,CASSSPPDTQYF,TGCGCCAGCAGCTCCCCCCCAGATACGCAGTATTTT
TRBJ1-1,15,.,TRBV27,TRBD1,CASRTGRRANTEAFF,TGTGCCAGCAGGACAGGGAGGAGGGCTAACACTGAAGCTTTCTTT
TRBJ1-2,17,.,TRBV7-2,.,CASSLDRQEALNYGYTF,TGTGCCAGCAGCTTGGACCGACAGGAGGCTCTTAACTATGGCTACACCTTC
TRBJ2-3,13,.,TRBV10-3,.,CASGGPGTDTQYF,TGTGCCTCCGGGGGGCCGGGCACAGATACGCAGTATTTT
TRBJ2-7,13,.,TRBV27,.,CASRQGYSYEQYF,TGTGCCAGCAGGCAGGGATACTCCTACGAGCAGTACTTC
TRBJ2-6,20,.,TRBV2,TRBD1,CASSEVDRGLFDPGANVLTF,TGTGCCAGCAGTGAAGTTGACAGGGGGCTATTTGATCCTGGGGCCAACGTCCTGACTTTC
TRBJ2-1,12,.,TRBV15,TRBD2,CATKRTSSEQFF,TGTGCCACCAAAAGGACTAGCAGTGAGCAGTTCTTC
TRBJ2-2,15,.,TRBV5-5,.,CASSLGWGTTGELFF,TGTGCCAGCAGCTTGGGGTGGGGGACCACCGGGGAGCTGTTTTTT
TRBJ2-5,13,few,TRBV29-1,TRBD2,CSGAGGPKETQYF,TGCAGCGGGGCGGGGGGGCCTAAAGAGACCCAGTACTTC
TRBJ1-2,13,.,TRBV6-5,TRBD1,CASRMGQYYGYTF,TGTGCCAGCAGGATGGGACAGTACTATGGCTACACCTTC
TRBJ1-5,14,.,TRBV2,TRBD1,CASSAHRGNQPQHF,TGTGCCAGCAGTGCGCACAGGGGGAATCAGCCCCAGCATTTT
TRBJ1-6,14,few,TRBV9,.,CASSLDHRNSPLHF,TGTGCCAGCAGCCTAGACCACAGAAACTCACCCCTCCACTTT
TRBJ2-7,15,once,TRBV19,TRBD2,CASKRTSGENYEQYF,TGTGCCAGCAAACGCACTAGCGGGGAGAACTACGAGCAGTACTTC
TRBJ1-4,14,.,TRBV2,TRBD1,CASSFGTANEKLFF,TGTGCCAGCAGTTTCGGGACAGCTAATGAAAAACTGTTTTTT
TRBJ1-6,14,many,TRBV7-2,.,CASSLTASGSPLHF,TGTGCCAGCAGCTTAACAGCGTCCGGGTCACCCCTCCACTTT
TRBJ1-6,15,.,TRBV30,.,CAWTLRQAYNSPLHF,TGTGCCTGGACCCTACGGCAGGCCTATAATTCACCCCTCCACTTT
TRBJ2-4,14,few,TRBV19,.,CASSGEQEGNIQYF,TGTGCCAGTAGTGGGGAACAGGAGGGGAACATTCAGTACTTC
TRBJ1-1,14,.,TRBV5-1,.,CASTTAGGNTEAFF,TGCGCCAGCACCACTGCGGGGGGGAACACTGAAGCTTTCTTT
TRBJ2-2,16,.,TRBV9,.,CASSDETKGIAGELFF,TGTGCCAGCAGCGACGAGACAAAGGGGATTGCCGGGGAGCTGTTTTTT
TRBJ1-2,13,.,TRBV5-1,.,CASSSGGVYGYTF,TGCGCCAGCTCCTCGGGCGGCGTCTATGGCTACACCTTC
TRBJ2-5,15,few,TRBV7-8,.,CASSLGGLFLGTQYF,TGTGCCAGCAGCTTAGGAGGACTCTTCCTGGGGACCCAGTACTTC